Below are 16 T cell receptor beta chains sequenced from a single sample in a study of cytomegalovirus exposure and HLA in healthy donors. The PCR used 60 Vbeta and 13 Jbeta primers. Generated by immunoSEQ multiplex PCR, the TCRdb table keeps only in-frame clones and is missing some. This table holds around 150,000 clones, about four fifths found once. The sample consisted of PBMCs. These receptors originate from a male donor in good health and CMV-seropositive.

J is TRBJ2-5 and V is TRBV4-1; 8 nucleotides match TRBD2. The CDR3 spans 14 residues. The V and J ends lost 6 bases and 5 bases, in that order; junction bases with no gene match: 8. CDR1 MGHRA and CDR2 YSYEKL come from the germline V gene. The CDR3 sequence: CASSPGGAGETQYF. The DNA of the CDR3 is TGCGCCAGCAGTCCCGGGGGGGCTGGGGAGACCCAGTACTTC.

The sample holds a few counts of this clone. The chain carries TRBV18 and TRBJ2-4, with 12 bases identical to TRBD2. The V gene end was trimmed by 3 bases and the J gene end by 0 bases; junction bases not matched to a gene: 9. CDR3 length: 19 residues. Per the germline V gene, CDR1 is KGHSH and CDR2 is LQKENI. The CDR3 spells CASSPRLAGVSLAKNIQYF. As DNA, the CDR3 is TGTGCCAGCTCACCCAGACTAGCGGGGGTTTCTCTAGCCAAAAACATTCAGTACTTC.

This clone was counted a few times. The chain recombines TRBV5-1 with TRBJ2-5; 7 positions match TRBD2. Per germline, CDR1 SGHRS and CDR2 YFSETQ. The CDR3 runs to 14 residues. With 2 bases clipped from V and 5 bases from J, the junction kept 6 bases outside the gene matches. The CDR3 spells CASSLSLAEETQYF. The DNA of the CDR3 is TGCGCCAGCAGCTTAAGTCTAGCGGAGGAGACCCAGTACTTC.

V is TRBV7-9 and J is TRBJ1-1; 10 bases are shared with TRBD1. Germline V gene sequence: CDR1 SEHNR, CDR2 FQNEAQ (reference sequence). The trim removed 6 bases at V and 4 bases at J, leaving 5 bases unmatched. The CDR3 loop spans 14 amino acids. The CDR3 spells CASSLWDRGTEAFF. As DNA, the CDR3 is TGTGCCAGCAGTTTATGGGACAGGGGCACTGAAGCTTTCTTT. Supplemented by reference TRBV7-9 and TRBJ1-1, the full variable domain reads DTGVSQNPRHKITKRGQNVTFRCDPISEHNRLYWYRQTLGQGPEFLTYFQNEAQLEKSRLLSDRFSAERPKGSFSTLEIQRTEQGDSAMYLCASSLWDRGTEAFFGQGTRLTVV.

The chain combines TRBV9 with TRBJ1-1; 7 bases fit TRBD1. Germline V gives CDR1 SGDLS, CDR2 YYNGEE. The trim removed 4 bases at V and 4 bases at J, leaving 10 bases unmatched. The CDR3 runs 15 residues. CDR3 DNA: TGTGCCAGCAGCAGTCCGGGACAGCTAGCCACTGAAGCTTTCTTT. It yields the protein CASSSPGQLATEAFF.

The rearrangement uses TRBV6-1 and TRBJ1-4; possibly TRBD1 for D (6 bases). The CDR3 spans 15 residues. Per germline, CDR1 MNHNS and CDR2 SASEGT. V lost 8 bases, J lost 2 bases, and 15 bases lay in between. CDR3: CASSQRGMTNEKLFF. CDR3 coding DNA: TGTGCCAGCTCCCAAAGGGGGATGACTAATGAAAAACTGTTTTTT.

The chain links TRBV30 to TRBJ1-5; D ambiguous. V was trimmed by 4 bases and J by 4 bases, leaving 11 bases between them. This CDR3 is built from 13 residues. Germline lookup yields CDR1 GTSNPN and CDR2 SVGIG (reference sequence). The CDR3 protein is CAWNEGWNQPQHF. DNA for the CDR3: TGTGCCTGGAATGAGGGCTGGAATCAGCCCCAGCATTTT.

The chain links TRBV5-4 to TRBJ1-4, with D possibly TRBD1 on 5 matching bases. This CDR3 is 15 amino acids long. Germline values: CDR1 SGHNT, CDR2 YYREEE (reference sequence). V was clipped by 0 bases and J by 3 bases, with 9 bases between them. The CDR3 region is CASSLDRQPNEKLFF. For the CDR3, the DNA is TGTGCCAGCAGCTTGGACAGACAGCCTAATGAAAAACTGTTTTTT. Drawing the rest from reference TRBV5-4 and TRBJ1-4, the complete variable domain is ETGVTQSPTHLIKTRGQQVTLRCSSQSGHNTVSWYQQALGQGPQFIFQYYREEENGRGNFPPRFSGLQFPNYSSELNVNALELDDSALYLCASSLDRQPNEKLFFGSGTQLSVL.

The chain recombines TRBV6-1 with TRBJ2-7, with 8 bases fitting TRBD2. This CDR3 contains 15 residues. The trim removed 2 bases at V and 1 base at J, leaving 4 bases unmatched. CDR1 MNHNS and CDR2 SASEGT come from the germline V gene. CDR3 sequence (DNA): TGTGCCAGCAGTGAACAAGCGGGGGCGTCCTACGAGCAGTACTTC. It encodes CASSEQAGASYEQYF.

Worth noting for this clone: Its ends do not fully match the called genes, so a read error is possible. CDR3 loop: CASSESGTYTEQFF. The CDR3 region has the DNA TGTGCCAGCAGTGAGAGCGGAACATACACTGAGCAGTTCTTC. The chain employs TRBV6-1 and TRBJ2-1; perhaps TRBD2 as D (5 bases). This CDR3 comprises 14 residues. Per the germline V gene, CDR1 is MNHNS and CDR2 is SASEGT.

The chain carries TRBV6-5 and TRBJ2-5, with D tentatively TRBD2 (6 bases). The J call is doubtful: the DNA matches TRBJ2-7 better. This CDR3 contains 13 residues. Germline CDR1 reads MNHEY; CDR2 reads SVGAGI. CDR3 DNA: TGTGCCAGCAGGGACTACCGCAGGTACGAGCAGTACTTC. Translating gives CASRDYRRYEQYF.

V gene TRBV7-8 combines with J gene TRBJ2-1; 7 bases agree with TRBD1. CDR1 is SGHVS and CDR2 is FQNEAQ in the germline V gene. Trimming at V came to 0 bases and at J to 4 bases, leaving 3 bases not matched to a gene. The length of the CDR3 is 15 residues. CDR3 in DNA: TGTGCCAGCAGCTTAGCAAGGGGGCAGTACAATGAGCAGTTCTTC. This sequence encodes CASSLARGQYNEQFF.

J is TRBJ1-6 and V is TRBV6-1, with D perhaps matching TRBD1 (5 bases). The V end lost 4 bases, the J end lost 7 bases, and 17 bases lay between the germline ends. Per the germline V gene, CDR1 is MNHNS and CDR2 is SASEGT. The CDR3 has 16 amino acids. For the CDR3, the DNA is TGTGCCAGCAGTGTCGGGGGGGTGAGTTGGAATTCACCCCTCCACTTT. This sequence encodes CASSVGGVSWNSPLHF.

The chain recombines TRBV2 with TRBJ1-4; TRBD1 aligns across 8 bases. This CDR3 has 14 residues. Per the germline V gene, CDR1 is SNHLY and CDR2 is FYNNEI. Germline trimming cut 6 bases from V and 8 bases from J; bases unmatched to any gene: 8. This CDR3 is CASRPQGAGEKLFF. The CDR3 nucleotides are TGTGCCAGCAGACCCCAGGGGGCCGGGGAAAAACTGTTTTTT.

This chain links TRBV9 with TRBJ1-2; D unclear. This CDR3 is 16 amino acids long. Trimming took 0 bases from V and 8 from J, leaving 20 bases between them. CDR1 SGDLS and CDR2 YYNGEE come from the germline V gene. CDR3: CASSVDIGQSGSGYTF. Here the CDR3 DNA reads TGTGCCAGCAGCGTAGATATCGGGCAGAGCGGGAGCGGCTACACCTTC.

CDR3 sequence (DNA): TGTGCCACCAGCAACCATGACAGGGTCGACGAGCAGTACTTC. Encoded protein: CATSNHDRVDEQYF. This rearrangement joins TRBV15 to TRBJ2-7; 7 nucleotides line up with TRBD1. With 4 bases clipped from V and 5 bases from J, the junction kept 8 bases outside the gene matches. The CDR3 is 14 residues long. CDR1 and CDR2 from the germline V gene are LNHNV and YYDKDF (reference sequence).